This is a list of T cell receptor beta chains from one sample in a study of T cell changes during pregnancy in multiple sclerosis. Using immunoSEQ multiplex PCR, the repertoire was profiled, and TCRdb retains in-frame clones only, with some absent. The repertoire holds tens of thousands of clones, with about 93% as singletons. The sequencing used CD8+ T cells from peripheral blood mononuclear cells, collected in the third trimester of pregnancy. These TCRs come from a female donor with multiple sclerosis, enrolled in a pregnancy study. Each CDR3 is given with its conserved first and last residue. D genes are given only for firm matches. The size of a clone is reported for some rows only, either as once, few or many, or as a class for expanded clones.

>few|TRBJ1-2|TRBD1|TRBV10-3
CAISDPGGVDGYTF
TGTGCCATCAGTGACCCAGGGGGCGTAGATGGCTACACCTTC
>.|TRBJ1-5|TRBD1|TRBV5-5
CASSPGGTGGTQHF
TGTGCCAGCAGCCCCGGGGGGACAGGGGGCACCCAGCATTTT
>.|TRBJ1-5|.|TRBV28
CASSFRPLLQGQPQHF
TGTGCCAGCAGTTTTAGGCCCTTACTTCAGGGTCAGCCCCAGCATTTT
>.|TRBJ2-7|.|TRBV5-1
CASSWLGPPYEQYF
TGCGCCAGCAGCTGGTTGGGGCCCCCCTACGAGCAGTACTTC
>.|TRBJ2-7|TRBD2|TRBV30
CAWSVLSSGSSEQYF
TGTGCCTGGAGTGTATTGTCCAGCGGGAGCTCCGAGCAGTACTTC
>once|TRBJ2-7|TRBD2|TRBV5-1
CASRELGGAYEQYF
TGCGCCAGCAGGGAACTTGGGGGGGCCTACGAGCAGTACTTC
>.|TRBJ2-2|TRBD1|TRBV9
CASSVGAGGGRFAGELFF
TGTGCCAGCAGCGTAGGAGCAGGGGGCGGTCGGTTCGCCGGGGAGCTGTTTTTT
>.|TRBJ1-1|.|TRBV4-2
CASSQDRNTEAFF
TGTGCCAGCAGCCAAGACCGGAACACTGAAGCTTTCTTT
>.|TRBJ2-2|.|TRBV27
CASSLRGSGTGELFF
TGTGCCAGCAGTTTACGCGGTAGCGGCACCGGGGAGCTGTTTTTT
>once|TRBJ2-1|TRBD1|TRBV6-5
CASRSDRGGYNEQFF
TGTGCCAGCAGATCGGACAGGGGGGGGTACAATGAGCAGTTCTTC
>.|TRBJ2-7|.|TRBV11-2
CASSHLTGAYEQYF
TGTGCCAGCAGCCATTTGACAGGAGCCTACGAGCAGTACTTC
>once|TRBJ2-3|.|TRBV7-6
CASSLTGYPTDTQYF
TGTGCCAGCAGCTTAACAGGATACCCGACAGATACGCAGTATTTT
>.|TRBJ2-7|.|TRBV4-1
CASSQAMASGEQYF
TGCGCCAGCAGCCAAGCTATGGCCTCGGGGGAGCAGTACTTC
>.|TRBJ2-7|TRBD1|TRBV18
CASSPGTGYEQYF
TGTGCCAGCTCACCAGGGACAGGGTACGAGCAGTACTTC
>.|TRBJ1-4|.|TRBV27
CASSLGTGATNEKLFF
TGTGCCAGCAGTTTAGGGACGGGAGCAACTAATGAAAAACTGTTTTTT
>.|TRBJ2-7|TRBD2|TRBV27
CASGRGDSYEQYF
TGTGCCAGCGGGAGGGGCGACTCCTACGAGCAGTACTTC
>.|TRBJ2-3|.|TRBV7-9
CASRATELSTDTQYF
TGTGCCAGCAGGGCCACAGAGCTGAGCACAGATACGCAGTATTTT
>.|TRBJ1-1|TRBD1|TRBV7-9
CASSFRTGADTEAFF
TGTGCCAGCAGCTTTAGGACAGGGGCTGACACTGAAGCTTTCTTT
>.|TRBJ2-5|TRBD2|TRBV6-6
CASSLPGLAGPETQYF
TGTGCCAGCAGTTTACCGGGACTAGCGGGACCCGAGACCCAGTACTTC
>.|TRBJ1-2|.|TRBV5-5
CASSLDIDYGYTF
TGTGCCAGCAGCTTGGATATAGACTATGGCTACACCTTC
>.|TRBJ2-7|.|TRBV11-2
CASTPGQGGTYEQYF
TGTGCCAGCACCCCCGGGCAGGGGGGCACCTACGAGCAGTACTTC
>.|TRBJ1-1|.|TRBV6-5
CASSYSGADTEAFF
TGTGCCAGCAGTTACTCAGGGGCGGACACTGAAGCTTTCTTT
>.|TRBJ1-2|.|TRBV7-6
CASSSSYGGQDGYTF
TGTGCCAGCAGCTCCTCCTACGGGGGGCAGGATGGCTACACCTTC
>.|TRBJ1-4|.|TRBV27
CASTRGGESSKLFF
TGTGCCAGCACCAGAGGGGGGGAAAGTTCAAAACTGTTTTTT
>.|TRBJ2-7|TRBD1|TRBV4-1
CASSQVQGGQGRLNF
TGCGCCAGCAGCCAAGTACAGGGAGGACAGGGGAGGCTAAACTTC
>medium-sized|TRBJ2-1|.|TRBV27
CASSLRLGGYNEQFF
TGTGCCAGCAGTCTTCGACTCGGTGGCTACAATGAGCAGTTCTTC
>few|TRBJ2-7|.|TRBV2
CASSDDGGSYEQYF
TGTGCCAGCAGTGACGACGGCGGATCCTACGAGCAGTACTTC
>.|TRBJ2-1|.|TRBV25-1
CASSVTINEQFF
TGTGCCAGCAGTGTGACTATCAATGAGCAGTTCTTC
>.|TRBJ2-7|.|TRBV29-1
CSVEDRDYEQYF
TGCAGCGTTGAAGATCGCGACTACGAGCAGTACTTC
>.|TRBJ2-7|TRBD2|TRBV30
CAWSVGVAGTYEQYF
TGTGCCTGGAGTGTGGGGGTAGCGGGGACCTACGAGCAGTACTTC
>.|TRBJ1-1|TRBD1|TRBV27
CASSFQGVSTEAFF
TGTGCCAGCAGTTTCCAGGGGGTGAGCACTGAAGCTTTCTTT
>once|TRBJ2-1|TRBD2|TRBV19
CASSLKAGGIYNEQFF
TGTGCCAGTAGTTTAAAAGCGGGAGGGATATACAATGAGCAGTTCTTC
>.|TRBJ2-1|TRBD2|TRBV9
CASSPSGSPYNEQFF
TGTGCCAGCAGCCCTAGCGGGAGCCCCTACAATGAGCAGTTCTTC
>.|TRBJ2-7|.|TRBV2
CASSEGGGTAYEQYF
TGTGCCAGCAGTGAAGGGGGGGGCACCGCCTACGAGCAGTACTTC
>.|TRBJ1-2|.|TRBV27
CASSFEGRRGYTF
TGTGCCAGCAGTTTTGAGGGGAGGCGGGGCTACACCTTC
>.|TRBJ2-1|TRBD1|TRBV7-6
CASSSGTGAYNEQFF
TGTGCCAGCAGCTCTGGGACAGGGGCCTACAATGAGCAGTTCTTC
>.|TRBJ2-7|TRBD2|TRBV6-5
CASRYRGGEQYF
TGTGCCAGCAGGTACCGGGGGGGCGAGCAGTACTTC
>.|TRBJ2-5|TRBD1|TRBV23-1
CASSQWTGGNETQYF
TGCGCCAGCAGTCAGTGGACAGGGGGTAATGAGACCCAGTACTTC
>.|TRBJ2-7|TRBD2|TRBV10-2
CASSFSGLTSYEQYF
TGCGCCAGCAGCTTTTCGGGACTAACCTCCTACGAGCAGTACTTC
>.|TRBJ1-1|TRBD1|TRBV2
CASSDSAGGNTEAFF
TGTGCCAGCAGTGACTCCGCAGGGGGGAACACTGAAGCTTTCTTT
>.|TRBJ2-1|.|TRBV7-8
CASSSERRAKGNEQFF
TGTGCCAGCAGCTCCGAACGGAGGGCCAAAGGGAATGAGCAGTTCTTC